A single sample is the source of the 10 T cell receptor beta chains below, sequenced in a study of monozygotic twins with inflammatory bowel disease (dated by TCRdb to the late 2010s). The library relied on 5' RACE. The sample was run on an Illumina HiSeq 2500. After the reads were reprocessed by TCRdb, one entry was made per CDR3 protein sequence, with no DNA. Per the sample table, the count is some 150,000 distinct CDR3 sequences. Roughly 2.6% of the sample comes from the top ten. Sequencing was carried out using blood. The receptors derive from a human donor with ulcerative colitis or Crohn's disease, or a healthy co-twin of an affected twin (not recorded which).

The V gene is TRBV20-1, the J gene TRBJ2-2; TCRdb lists TRBD2, though no DNA is available to test this call. Germline CDR1 is DFQATT and CDR2 is SNEGSKA (reference sequence). The CDR3 is 14 amino acids. This CDR3 is CSATDWTNTGELFF.

The chain joins TRBV5-1 to TRBJ2-3; TCRdb gives TRBD2 as the D gene, but with no DNA this cannot be confirmed. Germline CDR1 SGHRS, CDR2 YFSETQ. The CDR3 extends over 16 amino acids. CDR3 sequence reads: CASSSGLAVETDTQYF.

The V gene is TRBV19, the J gene TRBJ1-3; lacking DNA, the TRBD1 call made by TCRdb goes unchecked. CDR3 length: 15 residues. CDR1 and CDR2 from the germline V gene are LNHDA and SQIVND (reference sequence). The CDR3 loop reads CASSIGTAIENTIYF.

The chain links TRBV20-1 to TRBJ2-3; the D gene TCRdb calls, TRBD2, cannot be checked with no DNA. The V gene's germline CDR1 is DFQATT and CDR2 SNEGSKA (reference sequence). The CDR3 loop spans 14 amino acids. CDR3 loop: CSAPTSGIADTQYF.

The chain carries TRBV6-5 and TRBJ1-2; TCRdb gives TRBD1 as the D gene, but with no DNA this cannot be confirmed. CDR3 length: 14 residues. In germline, CDR1 is MNHEY, CDR2 SVGAGI. The CDR3 protein is CASSFGQISYGYTF.

CDR3 loop: CASSYSFSGTQHF. The chain couples TRBV6-2 or TRBV6-3 to TRBJ1-5. Per germline, CDR1 MNHEY and CDR2 SVGEGT. The CDR3 length is 13 residues.

The chain joins TRBV5-6 to TRBJ1-4; the D call of TRBD1 rests on TCRdb alone, since no DNA is present to check it. The CDR3 runs to 13 residues. CDR1 is SGHDT and CDR2 is YYEEEE in the germline V gene. The CDR3 here is CASSDGGREKLFF.

The chain is built from TRBV20-1 and TRBJ1-6; no DNA is available, so the TRBD1 call from TCRdb remains unchecked. CDR3 size: 14 residues. The germline V gene encodes CDR1 DFQATT and CDR2 SNEGSKA (reference sequence). The CDR3 protein is CSARGTGDNSPLHF.

The V call is TRBV5-4, the J call TRBJ1-6; TCRdb proposes TRBD1, but this gene call is untestable without DNA. The CDR3 consists of 15 residues. The V gene's germline CDR1 is SGHNT and CDR2 YYREEE (reference sequence). This CDR3 reads CASSPGQFYNSPLHF. The full variable domain, completed using reference TRBV5-4 and TRBJ1-6, is ETGVTQSPTHLIKTRGQQVTLRCSSQSGHNTVSWYQQALGQGPQFIFQYYREEENGRGNFPPRFSGLQFPNYSSELNVNALELDDSALYLCASSPGQFYNSPLHFGNGTRLTVT.

The chain joins TRBV10-3 to TRBJ2-6; the TCRdb D gene call, TRBD2, has no DNA to confirm it. The CDR3 loop spans 15 amino acids. The germline CDR1 and CDR2 sequences are ENHRY and SYGVKD. The CDR3 region is CAIGGANSGANVLTF.